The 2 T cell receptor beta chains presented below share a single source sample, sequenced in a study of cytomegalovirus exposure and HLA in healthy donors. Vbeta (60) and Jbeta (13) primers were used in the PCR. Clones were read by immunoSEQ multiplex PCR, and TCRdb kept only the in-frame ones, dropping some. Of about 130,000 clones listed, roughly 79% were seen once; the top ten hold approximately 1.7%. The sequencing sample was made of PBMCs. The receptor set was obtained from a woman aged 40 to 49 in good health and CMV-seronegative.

The CDR3 nucleotides are TGTGCCATCAGTGAACCTAGCGGGACGTCCGCAGATACGCAGTATTTT. As protein: CAISEPSGTSADTQYF. The chain is built from TRBV10-3 and TRBJ2-3, with 9 bases matching TRBD2. Germline V CDR1 and CDR2: ENHRY, SYGVKD. Unmatched junction bases numbered 8, after V lost 3 bases and J lost 4 bases. The CDR3 contains 16 residues.

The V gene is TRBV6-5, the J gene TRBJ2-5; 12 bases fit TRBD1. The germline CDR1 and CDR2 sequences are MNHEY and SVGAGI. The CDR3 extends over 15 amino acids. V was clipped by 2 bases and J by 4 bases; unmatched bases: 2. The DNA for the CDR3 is TGTGCCAGCAGTTACGGGACAGGGGGCGGAGAGACCCAGTACTTC. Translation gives CASSYGTGGGETQYF.